Listed below are T cell receptor beta chains from one sample, sequenced in a study of CD8+CD57+ T cells in acquired aplastic anemia. TCRdb re-called the reads with MiXCR, one entry per CDR3 protein. This sample carries about 150,000 distinct CDR3 sequences, around half of them seen once, and the ten largest clones take roughly 30%. Sequenced material: sorted CD4+, CD8+, or CD8+CD57+ T cells (not recorded which) from PBMCs. The receptor source for this set is a human donor with aplastic anemia. CDR3s include the opening cysteine and the closing phenylalanine or tryptophan. The D gene is left open where the match is weak. Expanded clones get a size class; other rows say once, few or many, or leave the size out.

j_call v_call d_call clone_size cdr3_nt cdr3_aa
TRBJ1-2 TRBV16 . few TGTGCCAGCAGCCATCAGGGAGGATCCTATGGCTACACCTTC CASSHQGGSYGYTF
TRBJ1-6 TRBV10-2 . . TGTGCCAGCAGCCCCGGGACGGGGACGCTTCCCCCCCTCCACTTT CASSPGTGTLPPLHF
TRBJ2-1 TRBV6-1 . . TGTGCCAGCAGTATGAGCAATGAGCAGTTCTTC CASSMSNEQFF
TRBJ1-1 TRBV2 . once TGTGCCAGCGTACCGAACCGGAACACTGAAGCTTTCTTT CASVPNRNTEAFF
TRBJ2-1 TRBV7-2 . many TGTGCCAGCAGCTTAGACAGCGGGTTGGAAGGGCAGTTCTTC CASSLDSGLEGQFF
TRBJ1-1 TRBV2 . many TGTGCCAGCAGTGAAGCGCCTGACAGAACTAGAGCTTTCTTT CASSEAPDRTRAFF
TRBJ1-2 TRBV2 TRBD1 many TGTGCCAGCAGTGAGGGACAGGGAACAAACTATGGCTACACCTTC CASSEGQGTNYGYTF
TRBJ2-3 TRBV4-1 . . TGCGCCAGCAGCCCGGACTCGGGGGATACGCAGTATTTT CASSPDSGDTQYF
TRBJ2-1 TRBV9 . . TGTGCCAGCAGCGTAGGAGAGGAGGGGGAGCAGTTCTTC CASSVGEEGEQFF
TRBJ1-6 TRBV12-3/TRBV12-4 TRBD1 . TGTGCCAGCAGTTTTAGGGACAGGGGTGCACCCCTCCACTTT CASSFRDRGAPLHF
TRBJ2-5 TRBV3-1 . few TGTGCCAGCAGCCAGACCAGGGAGTGGGAGATCCAGTACTTC CASSQTREWEIQYF
TRBJ2-3 TRBV29-1 TRBD1 few TGCAGCGTTGAGGGACAGCGCACAGATACGCAGTATTTT CSVEGQRTDTQYF
TRBJ2-7 TRBV19 TRBD2 . TGTGCCAGTAGCCCAACTAGCGGGGGGTCCTACGAGCAGTACTTC CASSPTSGGSYEQYF
TRBJ2-6 TRBV10-3 . few TGTGCCATCAGTGAGTCGACGGGACCCTCTGGGGCCAACGTCCTGACTTTC CAISESTGPSGANVLTF